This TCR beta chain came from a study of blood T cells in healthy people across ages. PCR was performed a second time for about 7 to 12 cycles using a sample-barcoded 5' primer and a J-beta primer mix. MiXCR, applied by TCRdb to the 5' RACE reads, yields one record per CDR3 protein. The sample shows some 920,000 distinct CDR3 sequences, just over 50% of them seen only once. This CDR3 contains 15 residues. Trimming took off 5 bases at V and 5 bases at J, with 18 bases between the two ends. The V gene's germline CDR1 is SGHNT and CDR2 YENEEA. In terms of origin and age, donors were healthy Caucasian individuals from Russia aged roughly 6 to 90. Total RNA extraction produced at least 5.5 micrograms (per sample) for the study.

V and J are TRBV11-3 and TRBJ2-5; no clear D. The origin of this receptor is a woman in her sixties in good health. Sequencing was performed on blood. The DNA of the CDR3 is TGTGCCAGCAGCGCCCGACCCGGAGTTTGGGAGACCCAGTACTTC. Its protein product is CASSARPGVWETQYF.